This TCR beta chain was captured in a study of T cell responses to AZD1222 COVID-19 vaccine. Study-level points and caveats: Across the whole spike, CD4 TCRs peaked at regions 160-218 and 743-854.

On this clone itself: What it binds is not known.

V lost 2 bases to trimming and J lost 1 base, with 9 bases between them. From germline, CDR1 is KGHSH and CDR2 LQKENI. The CDR3 is 15 residues long. Method: immunoSEQ multiplex PCR; TCRdb's copy keeps in-frame clones and lacks some. The table has 130,000 to 150,000 clones, approximately 85% seen once; the top ten hold about 3.8%. The V gene is TRBV18, the J gene TRBJ2-1; tentative D call: TRBD1 (6 bases). The sequence derives from an adult in good health. The specimen was peripheral blood, collected on day 0 of MenACWY control vaccination. CDR3 loop: CASSPRQASYNEQFF. The CDR3 DNA is TGTGCCAGCTCACCAAGACAGGCATCCTACAATGAGCAGTTCTTC.